Included here is one T cell receptor beta chain sequence, with context. The data originate from a study of beta chain features in type 1 diabetes. Germline CDR1 reads KGHSH; CDR2 reads LQKENI. This CDR3 is built from 15 residues. V dropped 2 bases and J dropped 1; count of bases not matched to a gene: 3. The whole isolated RNA underwent reverse transcription, so sequencing captured expressed TCRB transcripts. Roughly 3.6 million reads per sample were averaged for naive, central memory and regulatory samples. TCRdb's copy holds only in-frame clones and misses some; the assay was immunoSEQ multiplex PCR. The sample lists roughly 140,000 clones; less than 8.5% were seen once.

The J gene is TRBJ2-7, the V gene TRBV18; 9 bases map to TRBD2. The TCR comes from a woman younger than 45 in good health. The sample was central memory CD4+ T cells from blood. The CDR3 sequence is CASSPKLAGSYEQYF. CDR3 nucleotide sequence: TGTGCCAGCTCACCAAAACTAGCGGGTTCCTACGAGCAGTACTTC.